This T cell receptor (beta chain) emerged from a study of T-cell reconstitution after alpha-beta-depleted transplantation in children. TCRbeta library preparation incorporated unique molecular identifiers. TCRdb independently ran MiXCR on the PCR reads; one entry per CDR3 protein. This sample has fewer than 1 million distinct CDR3 sequences; roughly 15% occur once, and the top ten carry around 5.3%. This clonotype was recorded a few times. Its antigen remains unidentified. V lost 0 bases, J lost 7 bases, and 10 bases lay in between. Per germline, CDR1 MGHRA and CDR2 YSYEKL. The CDR3 totals 15 residues. Study-level points and caveats: Certain patients had high TCRbeta diversity at day 60, and it came from recipient T cells and thymic progenitors that survived. There were reportedly several hundred expanded graft clones from which alpha-beta T cells came about two months after transplant. A year post-transplant, T-cell counts and diversity derived mostly from newly produced T cells.

This chain connects TRBV4-1 to TRBJ1-6; tentatively, D is TRBD1 (6 bases). This TCR was recovered from a male patient younger than 18 who had a stem cell transplant for acute lymphoblastic leukemia, so the T cells may come from the graft donor. Here the sequenced sample was PBMCs, mostly from graft donor cells, taken 360 days after TCRalphabeta/CD19-depleted stem cell transplant. CDR3 in amino acids: CASSQERGTNSPLHF. DNA for the CDR3: TGCGCCAGCAGCCAAGAGAGGGGGACAAATTCACCCCTCCACTTT.